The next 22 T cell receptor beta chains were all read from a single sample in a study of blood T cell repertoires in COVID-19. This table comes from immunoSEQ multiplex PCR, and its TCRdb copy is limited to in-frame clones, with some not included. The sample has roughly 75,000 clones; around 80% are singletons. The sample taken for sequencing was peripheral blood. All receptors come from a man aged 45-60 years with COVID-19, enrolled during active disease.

CDR3 DNA: TGTGCCATCAGTGAGTCCGACAAACCGAATCAGCCCCAGCATTTT. This codes for CAISESDKPNQPQHF. The J gene is TRBJ1-5, the V gene TRBV10-3, with D uncertain. CDR1 is ENHRY, CDR2 SYGVKD, per germline. V dropped 0 bases and J dropped 4 bases, with 10 bases sitting between them. CDR3 size: 15 residues.

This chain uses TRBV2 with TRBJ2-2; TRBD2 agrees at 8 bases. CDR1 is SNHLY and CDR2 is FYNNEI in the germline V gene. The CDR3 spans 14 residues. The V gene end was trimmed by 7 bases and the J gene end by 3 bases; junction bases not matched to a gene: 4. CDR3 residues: CASKAGVDTGELFF. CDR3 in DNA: TGTGCCAGCAAAGCGGGAGTTGACACCGGGGAGCTGTTTTTT.

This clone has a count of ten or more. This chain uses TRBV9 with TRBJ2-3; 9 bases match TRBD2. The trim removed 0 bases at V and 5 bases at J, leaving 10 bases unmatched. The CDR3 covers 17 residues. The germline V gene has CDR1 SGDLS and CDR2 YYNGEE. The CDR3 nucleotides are TGTGCCAGCAGCGTAGCTGGCGGGAGGGCCCGTGGAGATACGCAGTATTTT. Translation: CASSVAGGRARGDTQYF.

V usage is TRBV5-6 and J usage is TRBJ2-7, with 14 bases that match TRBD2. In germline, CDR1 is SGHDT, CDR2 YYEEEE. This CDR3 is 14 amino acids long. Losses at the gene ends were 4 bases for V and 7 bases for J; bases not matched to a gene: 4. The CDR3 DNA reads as TGTGCCAGCAGCGTGGGACTAGCGGGAGTGGAGCAGTACTTC. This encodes CASSVGLAGVEQYF. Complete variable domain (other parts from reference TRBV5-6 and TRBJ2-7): DAGVTQSPTHLIKTRGQQVTLRCSPKSGHDTVSWYQQALGQGPQFIFQYYEEEERQRGNFPDRFSGHQFPNYSSELNVNALLLGDSALYLCASSVGLAGVEQYFGPGTRLTVT.

For the CDR3, the DNA is TGCGCCAGCAGCTTGGACAGGGATTACGAGACCCAGTACTTC. Translating gives CASSLDRDYETQYF. The chain has TRBV5-1 and TRBJ2-5, with D maybe TRBD1 (6 bases). Germline CDR1 and CDR2: SGHRS and YFSETQ. The germline V and J ends were trimmed by 0 bases and 5 bases, with 11 bases remaining between them. The CDR3 loop spans 14 amino acids.

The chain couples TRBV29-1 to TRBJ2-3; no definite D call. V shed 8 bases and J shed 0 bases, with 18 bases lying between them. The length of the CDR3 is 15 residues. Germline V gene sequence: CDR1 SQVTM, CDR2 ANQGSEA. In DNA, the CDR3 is TGCAGCCCCGGAGAGCGAGACGTTAGCACAGATACGCAGTATTTT. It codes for CSPGERDVSTDTQYF.

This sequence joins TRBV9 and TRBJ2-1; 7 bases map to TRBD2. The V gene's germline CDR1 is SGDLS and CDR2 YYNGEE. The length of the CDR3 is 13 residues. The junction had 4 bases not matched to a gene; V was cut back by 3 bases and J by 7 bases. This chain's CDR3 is CASSGDSGNEQFF. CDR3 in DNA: TGTGCCAGCAGCGGGGATAGCGGGAATGAGCAGTTCTTC.

The CDR3 region has the DNA TGTGCCAGCAGAATCTCGGGGACAGCCTCTAGAGGCTACACCTTC. It specifies CASRISGTASRGYTF. The rearrangement links TRBV27 to TRBJ1-2, with TRBD1 matching over 7 bases. With 6 bases clipped from V and 8 bases from J, the junction kept 15 bases outside the gene matches. The CDR3 sequence is 15 residues long. CDR1 and CDR2 from the germline V gene are MNHEY and SMNVEV (reference sequence).

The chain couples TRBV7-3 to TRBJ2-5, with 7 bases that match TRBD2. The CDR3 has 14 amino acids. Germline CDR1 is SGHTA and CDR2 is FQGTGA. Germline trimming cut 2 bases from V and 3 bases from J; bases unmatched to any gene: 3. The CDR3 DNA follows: TGTGCCAGCAGCTTAGGGCTAGCGGAAGAGACCCAGTACTTC. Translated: CASSLGLAEETQYF.

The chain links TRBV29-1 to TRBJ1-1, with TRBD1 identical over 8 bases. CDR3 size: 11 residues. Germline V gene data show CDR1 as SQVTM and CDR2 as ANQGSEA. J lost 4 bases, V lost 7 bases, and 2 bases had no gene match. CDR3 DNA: TGCAGCGGTCAGGGGGCCACTGAAGCTTTCTTT. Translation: CSGQGATEAFF.

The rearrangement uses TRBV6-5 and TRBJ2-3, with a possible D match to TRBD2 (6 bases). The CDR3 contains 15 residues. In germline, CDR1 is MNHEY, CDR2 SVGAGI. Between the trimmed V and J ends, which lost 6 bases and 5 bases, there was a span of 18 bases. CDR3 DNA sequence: TGTGCCAGCAGACCGTCCCGGAGGGCCGGAGATACGCAGTATTTT. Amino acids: CASRPSRRAGDTQYF.

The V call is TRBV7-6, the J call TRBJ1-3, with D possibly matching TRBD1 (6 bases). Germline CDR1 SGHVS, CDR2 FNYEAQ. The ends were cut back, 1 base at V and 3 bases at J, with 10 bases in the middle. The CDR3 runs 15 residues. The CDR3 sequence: CASSLVDSFGNTIYF. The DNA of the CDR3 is TGTGCCAGCAGCTTAGTGGACAGCTTTGGAAACACCATATATTTT.

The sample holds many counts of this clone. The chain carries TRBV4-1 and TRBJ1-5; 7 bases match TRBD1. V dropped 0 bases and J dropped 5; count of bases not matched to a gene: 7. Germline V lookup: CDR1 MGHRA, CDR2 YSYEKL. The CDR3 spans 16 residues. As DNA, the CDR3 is TGCGCCAGCAGCCAAGAAGCGACAGGGTACGATCAGCCCCAGCATTTT. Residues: CASSQEATGYDQPQHF.

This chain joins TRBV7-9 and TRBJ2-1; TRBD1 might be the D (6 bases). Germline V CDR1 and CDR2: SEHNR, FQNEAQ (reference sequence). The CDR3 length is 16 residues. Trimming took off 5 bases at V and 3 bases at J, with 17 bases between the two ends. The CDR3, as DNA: TGTGCCAGCAGCCCCTTGGGACAAGGTGGCTACAATGAGCAGTTCTTC. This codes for CASSPLGQGGYNEQFF. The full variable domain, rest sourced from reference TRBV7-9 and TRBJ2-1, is DTGVSQNPRHKITKRGQNVTFRCDPISEHNRLYWYRQTLGQGPEFLTYFQNEAQLEKSRLLSDRFSAERPKGSFSTLEIQRTEQGDSAMYLCASSPLGQGGYNEQFFGPGTRLTVL.

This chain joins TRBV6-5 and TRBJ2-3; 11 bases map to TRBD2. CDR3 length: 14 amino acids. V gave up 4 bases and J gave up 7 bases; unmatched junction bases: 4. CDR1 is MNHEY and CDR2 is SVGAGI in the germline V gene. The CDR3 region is CASSLTSGMNTQYF. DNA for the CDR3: TGTGCCAGCAGTTTGACTAGCGGGATGAATACGCAGTATTTT.

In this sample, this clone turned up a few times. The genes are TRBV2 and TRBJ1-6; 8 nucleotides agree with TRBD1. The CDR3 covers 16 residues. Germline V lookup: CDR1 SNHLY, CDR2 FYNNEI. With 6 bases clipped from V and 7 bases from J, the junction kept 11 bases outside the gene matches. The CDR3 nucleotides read TGTGCCAGCAGGGAGGGGACAGGTGGTGCGAATTCACCCCTCCACTTT. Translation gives CASREGTGGANSPLHF.

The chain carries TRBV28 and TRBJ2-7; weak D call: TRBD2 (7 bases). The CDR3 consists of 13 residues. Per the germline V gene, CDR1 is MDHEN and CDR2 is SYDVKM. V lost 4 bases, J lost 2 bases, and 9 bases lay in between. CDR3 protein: CASSSGGPYEQYF. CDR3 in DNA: TGTGCCAGCAGTTCGGGGGGCCCCTACGAGCAGTACTTC.

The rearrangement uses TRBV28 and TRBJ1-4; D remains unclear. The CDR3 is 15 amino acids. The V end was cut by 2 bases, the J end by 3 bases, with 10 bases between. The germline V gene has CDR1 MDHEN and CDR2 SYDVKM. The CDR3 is CASSLPGFANEKLFF. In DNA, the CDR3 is TGTGCCAGCAGTTTACCGGGATTCGCTAATGAAAAACTGTTTTTT.

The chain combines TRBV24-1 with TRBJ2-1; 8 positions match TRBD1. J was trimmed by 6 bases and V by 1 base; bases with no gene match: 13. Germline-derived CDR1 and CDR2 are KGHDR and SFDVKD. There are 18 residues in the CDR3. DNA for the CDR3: TGTGCCACCAGTGATTTCGGATCGCGGTCAGGGGGCCGCAATGAGCAGTTCTTC. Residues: CATSDFGSRSGGRNEQFF.

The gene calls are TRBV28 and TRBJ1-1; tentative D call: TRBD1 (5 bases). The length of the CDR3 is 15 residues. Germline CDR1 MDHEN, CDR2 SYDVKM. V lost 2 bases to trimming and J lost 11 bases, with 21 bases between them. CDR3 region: CASSLGVVGASQAFF. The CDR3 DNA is TGTGCCAGCAGTTTAGGGGTGGTTGGGGCTTCTCAGGCTTTCTTT.

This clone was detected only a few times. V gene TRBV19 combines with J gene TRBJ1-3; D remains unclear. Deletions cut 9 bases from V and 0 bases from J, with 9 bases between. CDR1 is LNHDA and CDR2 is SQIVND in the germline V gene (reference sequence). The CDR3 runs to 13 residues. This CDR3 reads CASTGSSGNTIYF. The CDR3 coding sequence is TGTGCCAGCACCGGGAGCTCTGGAAACACCATATATTTT.

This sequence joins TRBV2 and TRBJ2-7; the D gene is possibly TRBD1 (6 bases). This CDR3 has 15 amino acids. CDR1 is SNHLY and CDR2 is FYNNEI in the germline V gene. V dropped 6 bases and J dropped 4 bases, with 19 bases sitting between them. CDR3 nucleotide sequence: TGTGCCAGCAGCCCCGACAGGTTTACGGCATACGAGCAGTACTTC. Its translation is CASSPDRFTAYEQYF.